What follows are 26 T cell receptor beta chains derived from one specimen sequenced in a study of radiation and T cells in renal cell carcinoma. Time point noted: baseline pretreatment blood. The treatment: 15 Gy SBRT to primary tumor, nephrectomy 4 weeks later. Sequencing used immunoSEQ multiplex PCR; TCRdb keeps in-frame clones, though not all of them. The repertoire holds some 100,000 clones, with 82% as singletons. Here the sequenced sample was blood, taken from a patient whose treatment included radiotherapy and nephrectomy. These receptors were obtained from a man between 60 and 75 years old with renal cell carcinoma.

The rearrangement uses TRBV19 and TRBJ1-1; D might be TRBD1 (5 bases). Trimming took 4 bases from V and 3 from J, leaving 9 bases between them. Looked up from germline, CDR1 is LNHDA and CDR2 is SQIVND (reference sequence). The CDR3 totals 13 residues. The CDR3 sequence: CASSTIGDTEAFF. CDR3 DNA: TGTGCCAGTAGTACGATAGGGGACACTGAAGCTTTCTTT.

V is TRBV5-1 and J is TRBJ2-3; the match to TRBD1 covers 7 bases. The CDR3 contains 15 residues. V lost 3 bases, J lost 3 bases, and 7 bases stayed unmatched. The germline gives CDR1 SGHRS, CDR2 YFSETQ. The CDR3 loop is CASSYDRAETDTQYF. CDR3 bases: TGCGCCAGCAGCTACGACAGGGCGGAAACAGATACGCAGTATTTT.

By sample share, this clone is medium-sized. J is TRBJ2-1 and V is TRBV5-1, with D maybe TRBD2 (5 bases). Germline CDR1 reads SGHRS; CDR2 reads YFSETQ. CDR3 length: 14 residues. The germline V and J ends were trimmed by 0 bases and 10 bases, with 14 bases remaining between them. The DNA for the CDR3 is TGCGCCAGCAGCTTGGAAAGGGAGCATGGGGAGCAGTTCTTC. It is translated as CASSLEREHGEQFF.

This chain connects TRBV29-1 to TRBJ1-2; a weak D match, TRBD1 (5 bases). Germline V gives CDR1 SQVTM, CDR2 ANQGSEA. The CDR3 runs to 16 residues. Trimming took off 0 bases at V and 2 bases at J, with 16 bases between the two ends. CDR3 nucleotide sequence: TGCAGCGTTGAAGAGTGGGGCGGACTGGCAAACTATGGCTACACCTTC. As protein: CSVEEWGGLANYGYTF. The full variable domain, its missing parts supplied by reference TRBV29-1 and TRBJ1-2, is SAVISQKPSRDICQRGTSLTIQCQVDSQVTMMFWYRQQPGQSLTLIATANQGSEATYESGFVIDKFPISRPNLTFSTLTVSNMSPEDSSIYLCSVEEWGGLANYGYTFGSGTRLTVV.

This clone has only a few counts. The chain links TRBV28 to TRBJ1-4; D perhaps matches TRBD1 (5 bases). Per the germline V gene, CDR1 is MDHEN and CDR2 is SYDVKM. The V gene lost 2 bases and the J gene lost 3 bases, with 16 bases spanning the gap. The CDR3 loop spans 17 amino acids. The chain's CDR3 is CASSLEVRATSNEKLFF. In DNA form, the CDR3 reads TGTGCCAGCAGTTTAGAGGTCAGGGCAACTTCTAATGAAAAACTGTTTTTT.

The chain employs TRBV6-5 and TRBJ2-1, with D possibly matching TRBD1 (6 bases). The CDR3 is 13 amino acids. Germline CDR1 and CDR2: MNHEY and SVGAGI. The V end was cut by 8 bases, the J end by 14 bases, with 22 bases between. The CDR3 reads CASGYSGAGFEFF. The CDR3 bases are TGTGCCAGCGGCTACTCAGGGGCCGGCTTTGAGTTCTTC.

The chain carries TRBV10-1 and TRBJ2-3; tentative D call: TRBD2 (5 bases). Trimming removed 0 bases from V and 6 bases from J, with 7 bases in between. This CDR3 is 13 amino acids long. Germline V lookup: CDR1 WNHNN, CDR2 SYGVQD (reference sequence). The CDR3 sequence: CASSESGEDTQYF. The CDR3 DNA reads TGCGCCAGCAGTGAGTCTGGGGAGGATACGCAGTATTTT.

The rearrangement links TRBV5-1 to TRBJ1-1; TRBD1 aligns across 7 bases. Per germline, CDR1 SGHRS and CDR2 YFSETQ. The CDR3 is made up of 16 amino acids. V trimming: 3 bases; J trimming: 4 bases; junction bases outside the gene matches: 12. The CDR3 spells CASSSPWEGAGTEAFF. In DNA form, the CDR3 reads TGCGCCAGCAGCTCGCCATGGGAGGGGGCTGGCACTGAAGCTTTCTTT.

The V call is TRBV27, the J call TRBJ2-7, with TRBD2 identical over 16 bases. The CDR3 has 18 residues. From germline, CDR1 is MNHEY and CDR2 SMNVEV (reference sequence). V shed 4 bases and J 5 bases; nucleotides not matched to a gene: 11. The DNA of the CDR3 is TGTGCCAGCAGTTGGGGGACTAGCGGGAGGGCCAGGCTCCACGAGCAGTACTTC. It codes for CASSWGTSGRARLHEQYF.

This chain uses TRBV4-2 with TRBJ2-1; 10 nucleotides agree with TRBD2. CDR1 is LGHNA, CDR2 YNFKEQ, per germline. Trimming took 0 bases from V and 5 from J; bases not matched to a gene: 4. The CDR3 is 16 residues long. The DNA of the CDR3 is TGTGCCAGCAGCCAAGAGGAGCGGGAGGGGAACAATGAGCAGTTCTTC. It codes for CASSQEEREGNNEQFF.

This clone came up once. The CDR3 region is CATSSGLAGELVADTQYF. The DNA for the CDR3 is TGTGCCACCAGCAGCGGACTAGCGGGAGAACTGGTGGCAGATACGCAGTATTTT. The chain couples TRBV15 to TRBJ2-3; TRBD2 agrees at 13 bases. The trim removed 3 bases at V and 4 bases at J, leaving 10 bases unmatched. The CDR3 length is 18 residues. Germline CDR1 and CDR2: LNHNV and YYDKDF (reference sequence). Full variable domain (rest looked up from reference TRBV15 and TRBJ2-3): DAMVIQNPRYQVTQFGKPVTLSCSQTLNHNVMYWYQQKSSQAPKLLFHYYDKDFNNEADTPDNFQSRRPNTSFCFLDIRSPGLGDTAMYLCATSSGLAGELVADTQYFGPGTRLTVL.

This chain links TRBV5-1 with TRBJ1-4; D is unresolved. Trimming removed 9 bases at V and 13 bases at J, with 19 bases between. Germline lookup yields CDR1 SGHRS and CDR2 YFSETQ. The CDR3 is made up of 12 amino acids. The CDR3 protein is CATGPDRRSLFF. The CDR3 DNA is TGCGCCACCGGGCCCGACCGGCGATCACTGTTTTTT.

This chain connects TRBV13 to TRBJ2-2, with TRBD2 identical over 7 bases. This CDR3 is 15 amino acids long. The ends lost 3 bases at V and 4 bases at J; junction bases unmatched: 5. Germline CDR1 and CDR2: PRHDT and FYEKMQ (reference sequence). This chain's CDR3 is CASSFRGSPTGELFF. In nucleotides, the CDR3 is TGTGCCAGCAGCTTTCGCGGGAGCCCCACCGGGGAGCTGTTTTTT.

V is TRBV28 and J is TRBJ2-7; 13 positions agree with TRBD2. The CDR3 has 16 amino acids. V was clipped by 5 bases and J by 7 bases; unmatched bases: 11. From germline, CDR1 is MDHEN and CDR2 SYDVKM. CDR3 in DNA: TGTGCCAGCAGTCCCGGGACTAGCGGGACATTATTTGAGCAGTACTTC. It codes for CASSPGTSGTLFEQYF. Variable domain in full (rest from reference TRBV28 and TRBJ2-7): DVKVTQSSRYLVKRTGEKVFLECVQDMDHENMFWYRQDPGLGLRLIYFSYDVKMKEKGDIPEGYSVSREKKERFSLILESASTNQTSMYLCASSPGTSGTLFEQYFGPGTRLTVT.

This clone was observed once. CDR3 loop: CASSPTGLEQFF. The DNA of the CDR3 is TGCGCCAGCAGTCCGACAGGGCTCGAGCAGTTCTTC. The V gene is TRBV5-1, the J gene TRBJ2-1; 7 bases are a match to TRBD1. The CDR3 sequence is 12 residues long. The J segment lost 10 bases and the V segment lost 5 bases, leaving 6 bases of the junction unmatched. The germline V gene has CDR1 SGHRS and CDR2 YFSETQ.

The chain links TRBV4-2 to TRBJ2-5, with D perhaps matching TRBD2 (8 bases). The germline CDR1 and CDR2 sequences are LGHNA and YNFKEQ. Between the trimmed V and J ends, which lost 1 base and 5 bases, there was a span of 17 bases. CDR3 length equals 16 residues. This CDR3 reads CASSQGAGRGHETQYF. CDR3 nucleotide sequence: TGTGCCAGCAGCCAAGGTGCCGGGAGGGGGCACGAGACCCAGTACTTC.

V and J are TRBV25-1 and TRBJ2-5; 7 nucleotides match TRBD1. J lost 2 bases, V lost 4 bases, and 10 bases had no gene match. Germline V gene sequence: CDR1 MGHDK, CDR2 SYGVNS. This CDR3 is built from 16 residues. The CDR3 DNA is TGTGCCAGCAGTGTGGCGACAGGGTGGCCGCAAGAGACCCAGTACTTC. This translates into CASSVATGWPQETQYF.

V usage is TRBV6-5 and J usage is TRBJ1-2, with D perhaps TRBD1 (6 bases). Germline V gene sequence: CDR1 MNHEY, CDR2 SVGAGI. This CDR3 is built from 13 residues. V was pared by 2 bases and J by 4 bases, with 8 bases between. The chain's CDR3 is CASSYGTSYGYTF. In DNA, the CDR3 is TGTGCCAGCAGTTACGGGACAAGCTATGGCTACACCTTC.

The genes are TRBV7-4 and TRBJ2-7; 8 bases fit TRBD2. Germline CDR1 SGHVT, CDR2 SQSDAQ. The CDR3 is 16 amino acids. Germline trimming cut 1 base from V and 3 bases from J; bases unmatched to any gene: 8. CDR3 in amino acids: CASSLDWRSGSYEQYF. Written as DNA, the CDR3 is TGTGCCAGCAGCTTAGACTGGAGGAGCGGGAGCTACGAGCAGTACTTC.

The CDR3 loop is CASTTGGGYGYTF. The CDR3 DNA sequence: TGTGCCAGCACCACAGGGGGCGGCTATGGCTACACCTTC. V gene TRBV27 combines with J gene TRBJ1-2; 9 bases agree with TRBD1. The length of the CDR3 is 13 residues. The germline gives CDR1 MNHEY, CDR2 SMNVEV (reference sequence). With 7 bases clipped from V and 4 bases from J, the junction kept 4 bases outside the gene matches.

The rearrangement links TRBV29-1 to TRBJ2-3; 12 bases align to TRBD2. The length of the CDR3 is 17 residues. The V gene end was trimmed by 5 bases and the J gene end by 0 bases; junction bases not matched to a gene: 9. Per the germline V gene, CDR1 is SQVTM and CDR2 is ANQGSEA. CDR3 in amino acids: CSVFLAGGKSSTDTQYF. The CDR3 region has the DNA TGCAGCGTTTTCCTAGCGGGAGGGAAATCTAGCACAGATACGCAGTATTTT.

This rearrangement joins TRBV2 to TRBJ2-2; TRBD1 matches 8 bases. Per the germline V gene, CDR1 is SNHLY and CDR2 is FYNNEI. The CDR3 spans 14 residues. V gave up 8 bases and J gave up 1 base; unmatched junction bases: 3. The CDR3 DNA reads TGTGCCAGCCGGACAGGGCAGAACACCGGGGAGCTGTTTTTT. This translates into CASRTGQNTGELFF.

By its share, this clone is medium-sized. CDR3 sequence reads: CSATTYGELFF. CDR3 coding DNA: TGCAGTGCTACCACCTACGGGGAGCTGTTTTTT. The V call is TRBV20-1, the J call TRBJ2-2; no definite D call. This CDR3 has 11 amino acids. Germline V gives CDR1 DFQATT, CDR2 SNEGSKA (reference sequence). The V end lost 4 bases, the J end lost 7 bases, and 7 bases lay between the germline ends.

This chain connects TRBV25-1 to TRBJ1-6; maybe TRBD1 (6 bases). Between the trimmed V and J ends, which lost 3 bases and 4 bases, there was a span of 16 bases. CDR3 length equals 17 residues. Germline loops: CDR1 MGHDK, CDR2 SYGVNS. The chain's CDR3 is CASSDQSHQGYNSPLHF. The CDR3 region has the DNA TGTGCCAGCAGTGATCAATCACATCAGGGGTATAATTCACCCCTCCACTTT.

The V and J genes are TRBV19 and TRBJ2-1, with 8 bases identical to TRBD2. V lost 4 bases and J lost 7; bases outside the gene matches: 9. CDR3 size: 15 residues. Germline loops: CDR1 LNHDA, CDR2 SQIVND (reference sequence). CDR3 DNA sequence: TGTGCCAGTAGTACCGGCGACGGGAGGGTGAATGAGCAGTTCTTC. Residues: CASSTGDGRVNEQFF.

The chain is built from TRBV5-1 and TRBJ2-7, with 11 bases that match TRBD2. The V gene's germline CDR1 is SGHRS and CDR2 YFSETQ. V shed 4 bases, J shed 2 bases, and the junction held 17 bases outside the gene matches. The CDR3 length is 19 residues. This chain's CDR3 is CASSLEASGRTGLPYEQYF. The DNA for the CDR3 is TGCGCCAGCAGCCTTGAGGCTAGCGGGAGGACCGGCCTTCCCTACGAGCAGTACTTC.